Listed here are 18 T cell receptor beta chains from one sample, sequenced in a study of blood T cell repertoires in COVID-19. Using immunoSEQ multiplex PCR, the repertoire was profiled, and TCRdb retains in-frame clones only, with some absent. The data hold under 200,000 clones, with roughly nine tenths observed a single time. The sequenced sample was peripheral blood. The receptors stem from a woman in her 70s with acute or convalescent COVID-19.

This clone has a single count. This chain uses TRBV12-2 with TRBJ2-1; the tabulated D call, TRBD1, remains unverified against the DNA. TRBV12-2 is deemed a pseudogene. The CDR3 has 14 residues. The CDR3 nucleotides are TGTGCAAGTCGCTCAAGGGGCTCCTACAATGAGCAGTTCTTC. As protein: CASRSRGSYNEQFF.

This chain uses TRBV18 with TRBJ2-3; 8 positions match TRBD1. The V gene's germline CDR1 is KGHSH and CDR2 LQKENI. V lost 3 bases and J lost 0; bases outside the gene matches: 5. CDR3 length equals 16 residues. The chain's CDR3 is CASSPRQGRSTDTQYF. Here the CDR3 DNA reads TGTGCCAGCTCACCGCGACAGGGGCGTAGCACAGATACGCAGTATTTT.

The chain is built from TRBV9 and TRBJ1-1; D possibly corresponds to TRBD1 (6 bases). V gave up 5 bases and J gave up 0 bases, with 8 bases separating them. This CDR3 has 13 amino acids. Germline loops: CDR1 SGDLS, CDR2 YYNGEE. The CDR3 loop reads CASRGQLNTEAFF. The CDR3, as DNA: TGTGCCAGCAGAGGACAGTTGAACACTGAAGCTTTCTTT.

This clone has only one observation. The rearrangement joins TRBV3-1 (or the pseudogene TRBV3-2) to TRBJ1-5; TRBD1 is a possible D gene (6 bases). The CDR3 contains 16 residues. The V end was cut by 6 bases, the J end by 2 bases, with 17 bases between. In germline, CDR1 is LGHDT, CDR2 YNNKEL (reference sequence). The CDR3 nucleotides are TGTGCCAGCAGTGACGCCAGGGGTACGGGCAATCAGCCCCAGCATTTT. Translated, it gives CASSDARGTGNQPQHF.

The chain recombines TRBV5-5 with TRBJ2-7; 9 positions agree with TRBD1. The CDR3 spans 14 residues. The J segment lost 4 bases and the V segment lost 4 bases, leaving 6 bases of the junction unmatched. Per the germline V gene, CDR1 is SGHKS and CDR2 is YYEKEE (reference sequence). The CDR3 nucleotides are TGTGCCAGCAGCCACAACAGGGGGCAATACGAGCAGTACTTC. It codes for CASSHNRGQYEQYF.

The V and J genes are TRBV19 and TRBJ2-5; D is uncertain. The CDR3 sequence is 13 residues long. Trimming left V 2 bases short and J 4 bases short, with 8 bases between. Per germline, CDR1 LNHDA and CDR2 SQIVND (reference sequence). The DNA for the CDR3 is TGTGCCAGTAGTATACTCCCCCTAGAGACCCAGTACTTC. Its translation: CASSILPLETQYF.

The V gene is TRBV6-5, the J gene TRBJ1-2; possible D gene TRBD1, 6 bases. The length of the CDR3 is 12 residues. The germline V gene has CDR1 MNHEY and CDR2 SVGAGI. The V gene lost 6 bases and the J gene lost 8 bases, with 13 bases spanning the gap. In DNA, the CDR3 is TGTGCCAGCAGCGCAACAGGGTTAGGCTACACCTTC. The encoded protein is CASSATGLGYTF.

The V call is TRBV24-1, the J call TRBJ2-7; 8 nucleotides align to TRBD1. V was pared by 6 bases and J by 3 bases, with 12 bases of the junction left unmatched. Looked up from germline, CDR1 is KGHDR and CDR2 is SFDVKD. There are 16 residues in the CDR3. The CDR3 region is CATSSTTGGTIYEQYF. The CDR3 nucleotides read TGTGCCACCAGTTCAACTACAGGGGGAACGATCTACGAGCAGTACTTC.

The table lists this clone with a count of one. The chain recombines TRBV19 with TRBJ1-2, with TRBD1 identical over 12 bases. Losses at the gene ends were 6 bases for V and 7 bases for J; bases not matched to a gene: 9. Germline V gene data show CDR1 as LNHDA and CDR2 as SQIVND (reference sequence). CDR3 length: 15 residues. The CDR3 DNA follows: TGTGCCAGTAGCCCCCGGGACAGGGGGCGGGGTGGCTACACCTTC. Protein sequence: CASSPRDRGRGGYTF.

The rearrangement uses TRBV5-5 and TRBJ2-7, with 8 bases that match TRBD1. V lost 6 bases, J lost 2 bases, and 4 bases stayed unmatched. Germline-derived CDR1 and CDR2 are SGHKS and YYEKEE (reference sequence). The CDR3 is made up of 13 amino acids. The CDR3 protein is CASKPTGAYEQYF. In nucleotides, the CDR3 is TGTGCCAGCAAACCGACAGGGGCCTACGAGCAGTACTTC.

The chain joins TRBV23-1 to TRBJ2-5, with 7 positions matching TRBD1. TRBV23-1 is identified as an open reading frame with a role that is uncertain. CDR3 length: 16 residues. V was pared by 3 bases and J by 5 bases, with 12 bases of the junction left unmatched. The CDR3, as DNA: TGCGCCAGCAGTCATGGGGACAGAGCTCCCAGGGAGACCCAGTACTTC. Translated: CASSHGDRAPRETQYF.

The V and J genes are TRBV7-8 and TRBJ2-1; possibly TRBD1 for D (6 bases). This CDR3 spans 14 amino acids. V was clipped by 5 bases and J by 9 bases, with 17 bases between them. The germline V gene has CDR1 SGHVS and CDR2 FQNEAQ. As DNA, the CDR3 is TGTGCCAGCAGCCACAGGACAGCTGGAGGTGAGCAGTTCTTC. Encoded protein: CASSHRTAGGEQFF. The full variable domain, its missing parts supplied by reference TRBV7-8 and TRBJ2-1, is GAGVSQSPRYKVAKRGQDVALRCDPISGHVSLFWYQQALGQGPEFLTYFQNEAQLDKSGLPSDRFFAERPEGSVSTLKIQRTQQEDSAVYLCASSHRTAGGEQFFGPGTRLTVL.

This clone was seen once. The V gene is TRBV9, the J gene TRBJ1-2; D remains ambiguous. This CDR3 is 15 amino acids long. Germline V gives CDR1 SGDLS, CDR2 YYNGEE. Trimming removed 0 bases at V and 2 bases at J, with 11 bases between. The CDR3, as DNA: TGTGCCAGCAGCGTAGAACACCACGCAAACTATGGCTACACCTTC. Its translation is CASSVEHHANYGYTF.

The chain is built from TRBV3-1 (or the pseudogene TRBV3-2) and TRBJ1-3; D gene ambiguous. Germline lookup yields CDR1 LGHDT and CDR2 YNNKEL (reference sequence). CDR3 size: 13 residues. V was pared by 3 bases and J by 4 bases, with 7 bases between. The DNA for the CDR3 is TGTGCCAGCAGCCACGAGTCCGGAAACACCATATATTTT. This codes for CASSHESGNTIYF.

CDR3 nucleotide sequence: TGTGCCAGCAGCCAAGGGACTAGCGGGGGGGCCAGTTTCTACGAGCAGTACTTC. The encoded protein is CASSQGTSGGASFYEQYF. The J gene is TRBJ2-7, the V gene TRBV4-2; TRBD2 agrees at 15 bases. The CDR3 is 18 residues long. Trimming took 1 base from V and 3 from J; bases not matched to a gene: 7. The germline CDR1 and CDR2 sequences are LGHNA and YNFKEQ.

V gene TRBV7-8 combines with J gene TRBJ1-2; D is unresolved. Germline CDR1 is SGHVS and CDR2 is FQNEAQ. The V end lost 0 bases, the J end lost 8 bases, and 10 bases lay between the germline ends. This CDR3 is 13 amino acids long. The CDR3 loop reads CASSLAGEGGYTF. CDR3 DNA sequence: TGTGCCAGCAGCTTAGCTGGGGAGGGAGGCTACACCTTC.

J is TRBJ1-2 and V is TRBV5-1; weak D call: TRBD1 (5 bases). Trimming left V 5 bases short and J 0 bases short, with 14 bases between. Germline lookup yields CDR1 SGHRS and CDR2 YFSETQ. This CDR3 has 15 amino acids. The CDR3 here is CASRAGPASNYGYTF. CDR3 DNA: TGCGCCAGCAGGGCGGGACCGGCATCTAACTATGGCTACACCTTC.

J is TRBJ2-1 and V is TRBV15; TRBD2 might be the D (6 bases). V lost 0 bases and J 4 bases, leaving 16 bases between the germline ends. This CDR3 contains 17 residues. Per germline, CDR1 LNHNV and CDR2 YYDKDF (reference sequence). CDR3 amino acids: CATSRDLTGAGYNEQFF. CDR3 in DNA: TGTGCCACCAGCAGAGATCTTACGGGAGCCGGTTACAATGAGCAGTTCTTC.